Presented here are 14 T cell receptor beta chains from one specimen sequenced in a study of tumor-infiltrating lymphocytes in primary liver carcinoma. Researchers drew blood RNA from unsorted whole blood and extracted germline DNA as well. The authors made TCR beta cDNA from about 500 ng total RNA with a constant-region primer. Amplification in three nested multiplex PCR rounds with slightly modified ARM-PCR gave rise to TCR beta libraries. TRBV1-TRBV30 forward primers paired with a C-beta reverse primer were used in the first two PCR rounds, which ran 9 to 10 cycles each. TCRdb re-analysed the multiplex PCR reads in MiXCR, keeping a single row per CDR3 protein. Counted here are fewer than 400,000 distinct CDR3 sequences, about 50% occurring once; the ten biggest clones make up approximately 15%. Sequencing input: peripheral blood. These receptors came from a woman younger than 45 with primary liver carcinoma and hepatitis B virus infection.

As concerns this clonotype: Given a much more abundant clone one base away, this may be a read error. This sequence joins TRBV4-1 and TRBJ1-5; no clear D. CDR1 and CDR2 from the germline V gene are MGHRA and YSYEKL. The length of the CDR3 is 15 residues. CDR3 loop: CSSSQVKDGNQPQHF. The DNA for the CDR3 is TGCTCCAGCAGCCAAGTGAAGGATGGGAATCAGCCCCAGCATTTT.

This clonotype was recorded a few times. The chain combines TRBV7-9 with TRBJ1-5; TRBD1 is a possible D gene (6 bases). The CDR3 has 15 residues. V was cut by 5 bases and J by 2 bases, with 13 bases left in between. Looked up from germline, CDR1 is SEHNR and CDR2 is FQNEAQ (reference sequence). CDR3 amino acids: CASSHEGGGNQPQHF. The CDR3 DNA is TGTGCCAGCAGCCATGAGGGGGGGGGCAATCAGCCCCAGCATTTT.

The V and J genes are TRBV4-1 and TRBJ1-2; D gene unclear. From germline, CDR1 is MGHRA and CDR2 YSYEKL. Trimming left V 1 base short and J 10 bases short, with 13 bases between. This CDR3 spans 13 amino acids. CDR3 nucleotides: TGCGCCAGCAGCCAAGTTCGGTCAGATGACTACACCTTC. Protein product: CASSQVRSDDYTF.

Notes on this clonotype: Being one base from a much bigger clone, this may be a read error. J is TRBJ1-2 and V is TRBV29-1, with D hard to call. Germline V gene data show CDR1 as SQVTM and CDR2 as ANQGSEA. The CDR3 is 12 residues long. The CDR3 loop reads CSVSWADYVYTF. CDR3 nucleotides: TGCAGCGTTTCATGGGCTGACTATGTCTACACCTTC.

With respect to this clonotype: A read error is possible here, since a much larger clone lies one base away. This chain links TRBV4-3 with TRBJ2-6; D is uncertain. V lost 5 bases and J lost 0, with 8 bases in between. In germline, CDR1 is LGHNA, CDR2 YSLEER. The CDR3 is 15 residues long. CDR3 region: CASSDGPSGANVLTF. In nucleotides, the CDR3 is TGCGCCAGCAGCGACGGGCCCTCTGGGGCCAACGTCCTGACTTTC.

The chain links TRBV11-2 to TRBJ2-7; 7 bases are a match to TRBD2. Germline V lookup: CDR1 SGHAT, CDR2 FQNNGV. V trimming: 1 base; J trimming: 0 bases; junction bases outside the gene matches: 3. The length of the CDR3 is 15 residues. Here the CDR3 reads CASSLGAGTSYEQYF. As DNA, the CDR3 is TGTGCCAGCAGCTTAGGAGCGGGGACCTCCTACGAGCAGTACTTC.

CDR3 in amino acids: CASRTFRGRQETQYF. Written as DNA, the CDR3 is TGTGCCAGCAGGACGTTCAGGGGCCGCCAAGAGACCCAGTACTTC. This chain connects TRBV28 to TRBJ2-5; perhaps TRBD1 as D (6 bases). Germline CDR1 reads MDHEN; CDR2 reads SYDVKM. The CDR3 is 15 amino acids. V was clipped by 6 bases and J by 1 base, with 15 bases between them. The whole variable domain, remainder taken from reference TRBV28 and TRBJ2-5, is DVKVTQSSRYLVKRTGEKVFLECVQDMDHENMFWYRQDPGLGLRLIYFSYDVKMKEKGDIPEGYSVSREKKERFSLILESASTNQTSMYLCASRTFRGRQETQYFGPGTRLLVL.

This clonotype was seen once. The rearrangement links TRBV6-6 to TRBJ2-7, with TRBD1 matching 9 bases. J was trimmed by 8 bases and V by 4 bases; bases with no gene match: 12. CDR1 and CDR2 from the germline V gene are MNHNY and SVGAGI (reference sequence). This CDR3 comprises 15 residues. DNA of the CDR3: TGTGCCAGCAGTTCCCCCGGACAGGGGATCCACAAGCAGTACTTC. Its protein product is CASSSPGQGIHKQYF.

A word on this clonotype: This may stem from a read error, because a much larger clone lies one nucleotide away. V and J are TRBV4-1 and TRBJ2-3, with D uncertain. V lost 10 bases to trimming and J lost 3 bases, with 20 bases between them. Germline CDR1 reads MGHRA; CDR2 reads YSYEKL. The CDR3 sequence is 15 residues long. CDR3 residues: CAISAGAPGTDTQYF. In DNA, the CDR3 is TGCGCCATCTCCGCTGGAGCCCCCGGGACAGATACGCAGTATTTT.

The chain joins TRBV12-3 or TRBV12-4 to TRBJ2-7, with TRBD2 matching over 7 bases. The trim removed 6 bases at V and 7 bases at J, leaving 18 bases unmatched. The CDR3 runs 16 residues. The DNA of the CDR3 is TGTGCCAGCAGCTGGTGGGAGGGGTCCCAATCGGGGGAGCAGTACTTC. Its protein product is CASSWWEGSQSGEQYF.

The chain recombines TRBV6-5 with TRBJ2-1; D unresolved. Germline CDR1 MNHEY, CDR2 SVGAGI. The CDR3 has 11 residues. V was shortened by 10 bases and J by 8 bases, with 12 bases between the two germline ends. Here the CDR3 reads CATQSLDEQFF. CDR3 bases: TGTGCCACTCAAAGCCTGGATGAGCAGTTCTTC.

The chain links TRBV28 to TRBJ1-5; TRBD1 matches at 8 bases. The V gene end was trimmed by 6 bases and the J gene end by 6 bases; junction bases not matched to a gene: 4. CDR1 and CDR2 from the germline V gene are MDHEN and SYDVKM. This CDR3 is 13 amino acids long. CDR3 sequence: CASSYRGAQPQHF. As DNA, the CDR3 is TGTGCCAGCAGCTACAGGGGGGCTCAGCCCCAGCATTTT.

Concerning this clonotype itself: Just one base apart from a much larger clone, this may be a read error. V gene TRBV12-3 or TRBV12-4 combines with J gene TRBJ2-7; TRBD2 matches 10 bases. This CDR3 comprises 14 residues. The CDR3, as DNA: TGTGTCAGCAGATCTAGCGGGAGCTCCTACGAGCAGTACTTC. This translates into CVSRSSGSSYEQYF.

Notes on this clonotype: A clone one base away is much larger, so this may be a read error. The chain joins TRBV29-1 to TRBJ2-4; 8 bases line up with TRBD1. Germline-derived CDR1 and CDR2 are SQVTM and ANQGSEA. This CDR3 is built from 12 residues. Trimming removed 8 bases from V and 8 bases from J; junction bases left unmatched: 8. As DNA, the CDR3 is TGCAGCACACGACAGGACAGGGACATTCAGTACTTC. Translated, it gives CSTRQDRDIQYF.